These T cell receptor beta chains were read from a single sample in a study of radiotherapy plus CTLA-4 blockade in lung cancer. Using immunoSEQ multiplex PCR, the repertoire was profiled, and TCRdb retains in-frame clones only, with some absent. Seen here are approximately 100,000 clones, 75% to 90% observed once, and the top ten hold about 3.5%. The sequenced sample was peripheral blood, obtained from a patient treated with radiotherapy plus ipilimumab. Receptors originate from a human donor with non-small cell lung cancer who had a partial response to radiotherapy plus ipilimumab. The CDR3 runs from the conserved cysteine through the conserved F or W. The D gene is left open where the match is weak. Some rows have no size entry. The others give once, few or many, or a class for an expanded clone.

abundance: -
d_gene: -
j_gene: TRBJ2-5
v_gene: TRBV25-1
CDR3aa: CASSVGGVQETQYF
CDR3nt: TGTGCCAGCAGTGTAGGAGGGGTACAAGAGACCCAGTACTTC

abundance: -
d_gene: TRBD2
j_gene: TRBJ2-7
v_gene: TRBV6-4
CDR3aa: CASRVLADSSSYEQYF
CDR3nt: TGTGCCAGCAGGGTACTAGCGGACTCGAGCTCCTACGAGCAGTACTTC

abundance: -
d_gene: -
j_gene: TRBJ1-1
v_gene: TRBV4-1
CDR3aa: CASSHDRTNTEAFF
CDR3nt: TGCGCCAGCAGCCACGACAGGACGAACACTGAAGCTTTCTTT

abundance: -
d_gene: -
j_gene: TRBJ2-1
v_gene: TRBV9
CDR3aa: CASGGTGQSYNEQFF
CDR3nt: TGTGCCAGCGGGGGGACTGGGCAATCCTACAATGAGCAGTTCTTC

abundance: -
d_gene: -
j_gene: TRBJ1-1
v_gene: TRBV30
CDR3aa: CAWRQGWNTEAFF
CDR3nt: TGTGCCTGGAGGCAGGGCTGGAACACTGAAGCTTTCTTT

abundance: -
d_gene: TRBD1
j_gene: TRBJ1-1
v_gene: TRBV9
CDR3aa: CASSRGQMNTEAFF
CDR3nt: TGTGCCAGCAGCAGGGGACAGATGAACACTGAAGCTTTCTTT

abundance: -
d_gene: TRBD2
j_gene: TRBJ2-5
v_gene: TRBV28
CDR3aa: CASTPSGRGGETQYF
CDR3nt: TGTGCCAGCACCCCCAGCGGGAGGGGAGGAGAGACCCAGTACTTC

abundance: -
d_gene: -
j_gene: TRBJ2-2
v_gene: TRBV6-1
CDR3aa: CASSVYRVGELFF
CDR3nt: TGTGCCAGCAGTGTCTACAGGGTCGGGGAGCTGTTTTTT

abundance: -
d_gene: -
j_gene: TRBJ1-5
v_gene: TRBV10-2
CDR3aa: CASSESSGNNQPQHF
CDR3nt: TGCGCCAGCAGTGAGTCTTCGGGGAACAATCAGCCCCAGCATTTT

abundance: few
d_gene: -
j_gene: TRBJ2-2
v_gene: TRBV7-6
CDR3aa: CASSLGGIGELFF
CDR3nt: TGTGCCAGCAGCTTAGGCGGGATCGGGGAGCTGTTTTTT

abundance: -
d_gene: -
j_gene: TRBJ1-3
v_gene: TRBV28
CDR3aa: CASSLTGRGSGNTIYF
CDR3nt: TGTGCCAGCAGTTTAACCGGGAGGGGCTCTGGAAACACCATATATTTT

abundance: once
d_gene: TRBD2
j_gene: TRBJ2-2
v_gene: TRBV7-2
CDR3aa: CASSFQREPTGELFF
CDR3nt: TGTGCCAGCAGCTTCCAGCGGGAACCCACCGGGGAGCTGTTTTTT

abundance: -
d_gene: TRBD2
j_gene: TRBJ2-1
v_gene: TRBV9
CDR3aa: CASSVGLAGFNEQFF
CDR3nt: TGTGCCAGCAGCGTAGGACTAGCAGGTTTCAATGAGCAGTTCTTC

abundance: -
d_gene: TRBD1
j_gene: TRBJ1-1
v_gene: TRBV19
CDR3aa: CASGGQGNTEAFF
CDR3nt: TGTGCCAGTGGGGGACAGGGGAACACTGAAGCTTTCTTT

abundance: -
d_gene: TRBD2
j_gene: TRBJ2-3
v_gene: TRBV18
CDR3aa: CASSPRLAAREDTQYF
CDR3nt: TGTGCCAGCTCACCTAGGCTAGCGGCCCGTGAAGATACGCAGTATTTT

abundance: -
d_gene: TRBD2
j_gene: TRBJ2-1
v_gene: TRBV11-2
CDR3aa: CASSFHLAGALNEQFF
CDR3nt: TGTGCCAGCAGCTTCCATCTAGCGGGAGCTCTAAATGAGCAGTTCTTC

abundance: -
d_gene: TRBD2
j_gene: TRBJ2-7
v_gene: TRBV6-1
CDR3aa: CASRASGSYYEQYF
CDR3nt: TGTGCCAGCCGCGCTAGCGGGAGTTACTACGAGCAGTACTTC

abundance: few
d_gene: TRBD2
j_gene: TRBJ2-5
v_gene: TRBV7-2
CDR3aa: CASSHGSGRRGQETQYF
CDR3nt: TGTGCCAGCAGCCATGGGAGCGGGAGGCGTGGGCAAGAGACCCAGTACTTC

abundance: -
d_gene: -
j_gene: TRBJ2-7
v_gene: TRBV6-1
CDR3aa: CASSARRVRHEQYF
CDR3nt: TGTGCCAGCAGTGCCCGACGGGTTAGGCACGAGCAGTACTTC

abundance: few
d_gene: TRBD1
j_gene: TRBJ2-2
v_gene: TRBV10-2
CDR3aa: CASRRQGRSVTGELFF
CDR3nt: TGCGCCAGCAGAAGACAGGGACGTAGCGTCACCGGGGAGCTGTTTTTT

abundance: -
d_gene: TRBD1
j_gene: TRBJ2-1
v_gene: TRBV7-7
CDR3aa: CASSPDRGRVNEQFF
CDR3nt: TGTGCCAGCAGCCCAGACAGGGGGCGCGTCAATGAGCAGTTCTTC

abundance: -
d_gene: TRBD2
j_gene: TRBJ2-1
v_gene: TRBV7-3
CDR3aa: CASSLRLGLAGSYNEQFF
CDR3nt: TGTGCCAGCAGCTTAAGGTTAGGTCTAGCGGGCTCCTACAATGAGCAGTTCTTC

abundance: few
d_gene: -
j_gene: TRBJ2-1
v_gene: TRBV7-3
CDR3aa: CASSFSAGNNEQFF
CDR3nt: TGTGCCAGCAGCTTTTCGGCGGGCAACAATGAGCAGTTCTTC

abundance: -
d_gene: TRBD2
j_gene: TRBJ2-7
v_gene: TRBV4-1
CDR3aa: CASSQVASGVKEQYF
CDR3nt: TGCGCCAGCAGCCAAGTTGCTAGCGGAGTAAAGGAGCAGTACTTC

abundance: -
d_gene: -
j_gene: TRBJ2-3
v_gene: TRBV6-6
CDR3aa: CASSYPAGTTDTQYF
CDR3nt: TGTGCCAGCAGTTACCCAGCGGGCACCACAGATACGCAGTATTTT

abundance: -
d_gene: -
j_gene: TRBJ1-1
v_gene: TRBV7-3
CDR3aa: CASSLTGENTEAFF
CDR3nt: TGTGCCAGCAGCTTAACAGGGGAGAACACTGAAGCTTTCTTT

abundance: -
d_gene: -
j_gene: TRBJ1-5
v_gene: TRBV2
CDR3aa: CASSEATVRNQPQHF
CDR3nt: TGTGCCAGCAGTGAAGCGACGGTCAGGAATCAGCCCCAGCATTTT

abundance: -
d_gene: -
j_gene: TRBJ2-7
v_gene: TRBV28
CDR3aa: CASSPPATGTSYEQYF
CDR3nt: TGTGCCAGCAGCCCACCCGCGACAGGGACTTCCTACGAGCAGTACTTC

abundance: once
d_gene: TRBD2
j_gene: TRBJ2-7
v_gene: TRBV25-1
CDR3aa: CASSESAGRAGEQYF
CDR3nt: TGTGCCAGCAGTGAATCAGCAGGGAGAGCGGGGGAGCAGTACTTC

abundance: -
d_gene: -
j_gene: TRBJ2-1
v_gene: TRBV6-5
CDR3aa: CASSYHPTGENNEQFF
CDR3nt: TGTGCCAGCAGTTACCACCCGACGGGGGAGAACAATGAGCAGTTCTTC

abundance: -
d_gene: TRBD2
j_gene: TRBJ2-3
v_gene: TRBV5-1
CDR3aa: CASSLRRGTSGTDTQYF
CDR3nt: TGCGCCAGCAGCTTACGACGCGGGACTAGCGGCACAGATACGCAGTATTTT

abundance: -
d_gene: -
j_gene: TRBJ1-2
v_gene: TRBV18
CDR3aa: CASSPPSGYYGYTF
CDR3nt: TGTGCCAGCTCACCACCATCCGGGTACTATGGCTACACCTTC

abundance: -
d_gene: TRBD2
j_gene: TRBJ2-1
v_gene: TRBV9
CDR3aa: CASSIRGTSGTYEQFF
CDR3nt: TGTGCCAGCAGCATTCGTGGGACTAGCGGGACGTATGAGCAGTTCTTC

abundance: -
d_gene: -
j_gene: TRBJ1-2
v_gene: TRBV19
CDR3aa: CASAPPGGAYGYTF
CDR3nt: TGTGCCAGCGCCCCCCCGGGAGGGGCCTATGGCTACACCTTC

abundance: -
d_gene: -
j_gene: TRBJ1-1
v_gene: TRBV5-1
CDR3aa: CASSPGTPGVTEAFF
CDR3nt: TGCGCCAGCAGCCCTGGGACTCCCGGGGTCACTGAAGCTTTCTTT

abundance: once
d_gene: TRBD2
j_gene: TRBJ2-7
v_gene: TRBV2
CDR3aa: CASNQNLPRLAGHDEQYF
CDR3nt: TGTGCCAGCAACCAAAACCTACCCCGACTAGCGGGACACGACGAGCAGTACTTC

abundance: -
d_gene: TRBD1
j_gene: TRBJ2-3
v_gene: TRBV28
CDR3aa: CAVRQQGEGDTQYF
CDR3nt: TGTGCAGTCCGCCAGCAGGGGGAAGGGGATACGCAGTATTTT

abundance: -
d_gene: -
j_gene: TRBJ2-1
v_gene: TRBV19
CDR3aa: CASSIPPLAPTNEQFF
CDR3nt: TGTGCCAGTAGTATACCCCCTTTGGCTCCAACGAATGAGCAGTTCTTC

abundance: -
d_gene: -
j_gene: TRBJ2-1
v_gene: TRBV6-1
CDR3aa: CASSEGGPNEQFF
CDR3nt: TGTGCCAGCAGTGAAGGAGGGCCGAATGAGCAGTTCTTC

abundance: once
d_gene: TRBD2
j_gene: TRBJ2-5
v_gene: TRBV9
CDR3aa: CASSATLGGGETQYF
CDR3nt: TGTGCCAGCAGCGCTACCCTGGGGGGAGGGGAGACCCAGTACTTC

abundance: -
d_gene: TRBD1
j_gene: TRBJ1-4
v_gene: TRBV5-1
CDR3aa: CASSPGQGANEKLFF
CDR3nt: TGCGCCAGCAGCCCAGGACAGGGGGCTAATGAAAAACTGTTTTTT

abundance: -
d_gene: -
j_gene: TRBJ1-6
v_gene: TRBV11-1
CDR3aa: CASSQRQSGSPLHF
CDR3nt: TGTGCCAGCAGCCAAAGACAGTCTGGATCACCCCTCCACTTT

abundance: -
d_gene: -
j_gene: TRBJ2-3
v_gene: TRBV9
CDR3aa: CASSVHLASDTQYF
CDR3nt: TGTGCCAGCAGCGTCCACCTAGCCTCGGATACGCAGTATTTT

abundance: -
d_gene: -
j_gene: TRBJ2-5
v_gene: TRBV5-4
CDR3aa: CASSLVGQKETQYF
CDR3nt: TGTGCCAGCAGCTTGGTGGGACAAAAAGAGACCCAGTACTTC

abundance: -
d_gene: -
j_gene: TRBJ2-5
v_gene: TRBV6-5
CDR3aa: CASSAQGETQYF
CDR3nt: TGTGCCAGCAGTGCACAGGGAGAGACCCAGTACTTC

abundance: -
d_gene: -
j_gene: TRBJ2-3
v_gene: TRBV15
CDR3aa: CATSRDFRNRKPTDTQYF
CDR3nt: TGTGCCACCAGCAGAGATTTTAGGAACAGAAAGCCCACAGATACGCAGTATTTT

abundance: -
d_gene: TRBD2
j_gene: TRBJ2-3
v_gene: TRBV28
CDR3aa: CASSPRLTAGTDTQYF
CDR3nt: TGTGCCAGCAGCCCCCGCTTGACAGCGGGGACAGATACGCAGTATTTT

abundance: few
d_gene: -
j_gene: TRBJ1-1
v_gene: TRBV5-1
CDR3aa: CASSLGQQNTEAFF
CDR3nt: TGCGCCAGCAGCTTGGGACAGCAGAACACTGAAGCTTTCTTT

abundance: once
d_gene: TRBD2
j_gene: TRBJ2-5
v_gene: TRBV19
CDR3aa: CASTPKGGAGVETQYF
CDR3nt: TGTGCCAGTACACCAAAGGGCGGCGCGGGAGTGGAGACCCAGTACTTC

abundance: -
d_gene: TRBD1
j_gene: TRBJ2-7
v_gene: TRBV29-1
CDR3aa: CSVEDWGQEGYEQYF
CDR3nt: TGCAGCGTTGAAGATTGGGGACAGGAGGGGTACGAGCAGTACTTC